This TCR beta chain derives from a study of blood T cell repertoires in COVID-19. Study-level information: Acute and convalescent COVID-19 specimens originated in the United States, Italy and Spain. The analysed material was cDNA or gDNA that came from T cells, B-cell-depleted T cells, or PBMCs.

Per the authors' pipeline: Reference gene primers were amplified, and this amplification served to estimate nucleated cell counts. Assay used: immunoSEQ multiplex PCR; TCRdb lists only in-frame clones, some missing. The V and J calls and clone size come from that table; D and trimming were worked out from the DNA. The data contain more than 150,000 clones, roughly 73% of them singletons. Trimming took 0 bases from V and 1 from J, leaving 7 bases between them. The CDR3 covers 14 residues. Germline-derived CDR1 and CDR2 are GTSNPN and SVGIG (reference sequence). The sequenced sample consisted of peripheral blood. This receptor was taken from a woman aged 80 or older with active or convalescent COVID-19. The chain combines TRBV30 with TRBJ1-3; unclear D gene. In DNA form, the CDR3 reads TGTGCCTGGAGTGTAACGAGATCTGGAAACACCATATATTTT. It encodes CAWSVTRSGNTIYF.